Sequencing of this TCR beta chain was carried out in a study of cytomegalovirus exposure and HLA in healthy donors. On the study more broadly: Membership in the Caucasian-associated ancestry cluster was found for 75% to 85% of almost 400 genotyped donors. Study results and caveats: Cytomegalovirus association was listed for about 170 TCR beta chains.

Notes on this clone: The antigen is undetermined.

The primer mix had 60 Vbeta and 13 Jbeta primers. Repertoires were generated with immunoSEQ multiplex PCR, while TCRdb's copy carries only in-frame clones and drops some. Found here are approximately 100,000 clones, about three quarters of them singletons; the top ten hold roughly 2.7%. What was sequenced was PBMCs. This sequence originates from a female donor in good health and CMV-seronegative.

CDR3 DNA: TGTGCCAGCAGCCACGGGACAGGGCGGGTCTATGGCTACACCTTC. This translates into CASSHGTGRVYGYTF. V usage is TRBV7-2 and J usage is TRBJ1-2; 9 bases line up with TRBD1. CDR3 size: 15 residues. V was pared by 5 bases and J by 4 bases, with 8 bases of the junction left unmatched. Germline loops: CDR1 SGHTA, CDR2 FQGNSA.